This paragraph reports one TCR beta chain. This sample was included in a study of blood T cell repertoires in COVID-19. The repertoire was sequenced with immunoSEQ multiplex PCR; TCRdb's copy has only in-frame clones and lacks some. This table holds about 110,000 clones, over 80% found once. CDR1 is MDHEN and CDR2 is SYDVKM in the germline V gene. With 8 bases removed from V and 4 bases from J, the gap between germline ends came to 12 bases. CDR3 length equals 13 residues. Source material: peripheral blood. The clonotype was recovered from a woman in her seventies with acute or convalescent COVID-19. The chain combines TRBV28 with TRBJ1-3; tentatively, D is TRBD1 (6 bases). The CDR3 DNA sequence: TGTGCCAGCGTACAGGGTGGCGGAAACACCATATATTTT. Amino acids: CASVQGGGNTIYF.